This T cell receptor (beta chain) originates from a study of breast tumors, draining lymph nodes, adjacent tissues. The CDR3 is made up of 14 amino acids. Trimming removed 5 bases from V and 6 bases from J; junction bases left unmatched: 4. CDR1 is MNHNS and CDR2 is SASEGT in the germline V gene. This clonotype was counted between two and nine times. A much larger clone lies a single base off, so this may be a read error. MiXCR was run by TCRdb on the multiplex PCR reads, yielding one entry per CDR3 protein. The data hold around 250,000 distinct CDR3 sequences, with less than 40% observed a single time. Samples came from axillary lymph nodes draining the breast cancer.

The chain is built from TRBV6-1 and TRBJ2-3, with 11 bases that match TRBD2. The receptor was isolated from a female donor with breast cancer. Some clones in this sample may be carry-over from other donors' samples. The sequencing input was axillary lymph node tissue. The DNA of the CDR3 is TGTGCCAGCAGTCAACTAGCGGGGGCGGATACGCAGTATTTT. As protein: CASSQLAGADTQYF.